The next 4 T cell receptor beta chains were all read from a single sample in a study of blood T cell repertoires in COVID-19. Data came from immunoSEQ multiplex PCR; TCRdb stores just in-frame clones and leaves some out. The sample lists about 98,000 clones, approximately 81% occurring once. The sample consisted of peripheral blood. These receptors were obtained from a woman aged 80 or older with acute or convalescent COVID-19.

This chain's CDR3 is CASADRLNEKLFF. The CDR3 bases are TGTGCCAGCGCGGACAGATTGAATGAAAAACTGTTTTTT. This chain uses TRBV6-5 with TRBJ1-4, with D possibly TRBD1 on 6 matching bases. The CDR3 is made up of 13 amino acids. Trimming left V 8 bases short and J 5 bases short, with 12 bases between. CDR1 MNHEY and CDR2 SVGAGI come from the germline V gene.

The chain recombines TRBV7-3 with TRBJ1-6, with TRBD1 as a possible D gene (6 bases). CDR3 length: 17 residues. V lost 5 bases to trimming and J lost 7 bases, with 21 bases between them. From germline, CDR1 is SGHTA and CDR2 FQGTGA. The CDR3 loop is CASSAQTGNLVNSPLHF. CDR3 coding DNA: TGTGCCAGCAGCGCTCAAACAGGGAATTTGGTGAATTCACCCCTCCACTTT.

This chain joins TRBV10-2 and TRBJ1-2; a possible D gene is TRBD1 (5 bases). Trimming shortened V by 7 bases and J by 2 bases, and 11 bases separated the two germline ends. The CDR3 spans 13 residues. CDR1 and CDR2 from the germline V gene are WSHSY and SAAADI. CDR3: CASTRGGNYGYTF. The CDR3 DNA sequence: TGCGCCAGCACTCGCGGGGGGAACTATGGCTACACCTTC.

This rearrangement joins TRBV12-3 or TRBV12-4 to TRBJ2-3; D may be TRBD1 (7 bases). The CDR3 has 13 residues. V was pared by 5 bases and J by 10 bases, with 16 bases between. The CDR3 DNA reads as TGTGCCAGCAGTATAAAGGGGGCGGGATCGCAGTATTTT. Its translation: CASSIKGAGSQYF.